This entry lists 14 T cell receptor beta chains sequenced from one sample in a study of early T cells in non-severe SARS-CoV-2 infection. From the 5' RACE reads, TCRdb called clonotypes with MiXCR, one entry per CDR3 protein. The sample has about 77,000 distinct CDR3 sequences, about a sixth seen once. The sample comprised whole blood. These TCRs come from an adult who was a healthcare worker with PCR-confirmed SARS-CoV-2 infection or an uninfected control (not recorded which).

This clonotype was found a few times. The chain has TRBV19 and TRBJ2-3; 10 positions agree with TRBD2. J was trimmed by 0 bases and V by 2 bases; bases with no gene match: 8. The germline V gene has CDR1 LNHDA and CDR2 SQIVND (reference sequence). This CDR3 comprises 18 residues. The CDR3 protein is CASSIQSGLAYSTDTQYF. CDR3 nucleotides: TGTGCCAGTAGTATACAATCGGGACTAGCGTATAGCACAGATACGCAGTATTTT. The full variable domain, with the rest looked up from reference TRBV19 and TRBJ2-3, is DGGITQSPKYLFRKEGQNVTLSCEQNLNHDAMYWYRQDPGQGLRLIYYSQIVNDFQKGDIAEGYSVSREKKESFPLTVTSAQKNPTAFYLCASSIQSGLAYSTDTQYFGPGTRLTVL.

This clonotype was observed a few times. The chain joins TRBV9 to TRBJ2-1; D is unresolved. V lost 0 bases, J lost 6 bases, and 16 bases lay in between. This CDR3 is built from 16 residues. Germline CDR1 is SGDLS and CDR2 is YYNGEE. The CDR3: CASSVAPRTQVNEQFF. CDR3 in DNA: TGTGCCAGCAGCGTAGCTCCCCGTACCCAGGTCAATGAGCAGTTCTTC.

This clonotype was counted a few times. This chain connects TRBV3-1 to TRBJ1-6, with a weak D call TRBD1 (6 bases). This CDR3 spans 20 amino acids. The V and J ends lost 4 bases and 0 bases respectively, with 22 bases between them. The germline gives CDR1 LGHDT, CDR2 YNNKEL (reference sequence). CDR3 DNA: TGTGCCAGCAGCCGTAAACCGGGACACATGTCGAGCTCCTATAATTCACCCCTCCACTTT. This encodes CASSRKPGHMSSSYNSPLHF.

V gene TRBV30 combines with J gene TRBJ2-7; no clear D. Germline V gene sequence: CDR1 GTSNPN, CDR2 SVGIG (reference sequence). The length of the CDR3 is 12 residues. The ends were cut back, 2 bases at V and 0 bases at J, with 5 bases in the middle. CDR3 DNA sequence: TGTGCCTGGAGTCCTAACTCCTACGAGCAGTACTTC. Translated: CAWSPNSYEQYF.

This rearrangement joins TRBV5-1 to TRBJ2-1; D gene ambiguous. The germline V gene encodes CDR1 SGHRS and CDR2 YFSETQ. V shed 1 base and J shed 7 bases, with 6 bases lying between them. The CDR3 is made up of 12 amino acids. The CDR3 bases are TGCGCCAGCAGCTTGAATTTGAATGAGCAGTTCTTC. Its protein is CASSLNLNEQFF. The full variable domain, completed using reference TRBV5-1 and TRBJ2-1, is KAGVTQTPRYLIKTRGQQVTLSCSPISGHRSVSWYQQTPGQGLQFLFEYFSETQRNKGNFPGRFSGRQFSNSRSEMNVSTLELGDSALYLCASSLNLNEQFFGPGTRLTVL.

V usage is TRBV11-2 and J usage is TRBJ2-1, with D possibly being TRBD1 (5 bases). CDR3 length: 13 residues. CDR1 and CDR2 from the germline V gene are SGHAT and FQNNGV. Trimming pared 5 bases from V and 8 bases from J, leaving 13 bases between. The CDR3 region is CASSTGSSYEQFF. DNA of the CDR3: TGTGCCAGCAGCACAGGTAGTTCCTATGAGCAGTTCTTC.

This clonotype was seen only a few times. V gene TRBV6-5 combines with J gene TRBJ2-7, with D possibly being TRBD1 or TRBD2 (6 bases each). The germline gives CDR1 MNHEY, CDR2 SVGAGI. V lost 6 bases to trimming and J lost 3 bases, with 21 bases between them. There are 16 residues in the CDR3. The CDR3 sequence: CASRRGLQPQRYEQYF. The CDR3 DNA reads TGTGCCAGCAGACGGGGGCTTCAACCACAGCGCTACGAGCAGTACTTC.

J is TRBJ1-3 and V is TRBV29-1; TRBD1 matches at 7 bases. V lost 2 bases to trimming and J lost 6 bases; unmatched junction nucleotides: 4. Germline V CDR1 and CDR2: SQVTM, ANQGSEA. CDR3 size: 13 residues. CDR3 in amino acids: CSVETGEENTIYF. The CDR3 nucleotides are TGCAGCGTTGAAACAGGGGAGGAAAACACCATATATTTT.

This clonotype has at least ten counts. V and J are TRBV3-1 and TRBJ2-7; D may be TRBD1 (6 bases). This CDR3 is built from 15 residues. Trimming left V 4 bases short and J 4 bases short, with 17 bases between. Germline lookup yields CDR1 LGHDT and CDR2 YNNKEL (reference sequence). The CDR3 DNA follows: TGTGCCAGCAGCCCCCAGGGCAGGGGAACATACGAGCAGTACTTC. Residues: CASSPQGRGTYEQYF.

The CDR3, as DNA: TGTGCCAGCTCCCAGGGTTTAGAGTCACCCCTCCACTTT. Protein: CASSQGLESPLHF. The chain carries TRBV11-3 and TRBJ1-6, with D possibly matching TRBD1 (5 bases). The CDR3 sequence is 13 residues long. Trimming shortened V by 8 bases and J by 10 bases, and 15 bases separated the two germline ends. Germline V lookup: CDR1 SGHNT, CDR2 YENEEA.

CDR3 bases: TGTGCCAGCAGTCCAACAGGGATGGTGCGCGGGGAGCTGTTTTTT. This sequence encodes CASSPTGMVRGELFF. The chain couples TRBV7-9 to TRBJ2-2, with D tentatively TRBD1 (6 bases). Between the trimmed V and J ends, which lost 6 bases and 7 bases, there was a span of 18 bases. This CDR3 is 15 amino acids long. In germline, CDR1 is SEHNR, CDR2 FQNEAQ (reference sequence).

The V and J genes are TRBV24-1 and TRBJ2-2, with D possibly matching TRBD2 (5 bases). V dropped 5 bases and J dropped 5 bases, with 17 bases sitting between them. The CDR3 is made up of 16 amino acids. Germline V gene sequence: CDR1 KGHDR, CDR2 SFDVKD. The CDR3 nucleotides are TGTGCCACCAGTGCTCGGGGTGTTAGAGCAACCGGGGAGCTGTTTTTT. Translated: CATSARGVRATGELFF.

This clonotype has more than one count but fewer than ten. The chain has TRBV30 and TRBJ1-1; weak D call: TRBD1 (5 bases). The CDR3 loop spans 13 amino acids. The V end was cut by 8 bases, the J end by 4 bases, with 17 bases between. CDR1 GTSNPN and CDR2 SVGIG come from the germline V gene (reference sequence). The CDR3 reads CAVITGLLTEAFF. The CDR3 coding sequence is TGTGCCGTGATCACGGGACTTCTCACTGAAGCTTTCTTT.

The genes are TRBV5-1 and TRBJ2-5; D is possibly TRBD1 (5 bases). Germline CDR1 reads SGHRS; CDR2 reads YFSETQ. The length of the CDR3 is 15 residues. V was pared by 0 bases and J by 2 bases, with 11 bases between. The CDR3 nucleotides are TGCGCCAGCAGCTTGGGGACAATCGTTCAAGAGACCCAGTACTTC. It specifies CASSLGTIVQETQYF.